The 26 T cell receptor beta chains given below trace back to one sample, sequenced in a study of blood T cell repertoires in COVID-19. Some clones are missing from TCRdb's copy, which holds only in-frame ones; the method was immunoSEQ multiplex PCR. Seen here are 260,000 or so clones, over 80% observed once, and the top ten hold around 2.6%. The sample consisted of PBMCs or T cells enriched from blood (not recorded which). The receptors were gathered from a woman under 40 with acute COVID-19.

This clone has a single count. The chain links TRBV19 to TRBJ2-2, with 8 bases aligning to TRBD1. J was trimmed by 7 bases and V by 5 bases; bases with no gene match: 6. The CDR3 covers 14 residues. The germline CDR1 and CDR2 sequences are LNHDA and SQIVND (reference sequence). The CDR3 is CASSQGQGLGELFF. For the CDR3, the DNA is TGTGCCAGTAGTCAAGGACAGGGTCTCGGGGAGCTGTTTTTT.

This sequence joins TRBV9 and TRBJ1-2; a possible D gene is TRBD1 (6 bases). In germline, CDR1 is SGDLS, CDR2 YYNGEE. CDR3 size: 16 residues. Trimming took off 6 bases at V and 8 bases at J, with 26 bases between the two ends. The CDR3 loop reads CASTSGGARGFGGYTF. The CDR3 DNA reads as TGTGCCAGCACCTCCGGGGGGGCCAGAGGCTTTGGGGGCTACACCTTC.

V gene TRBV30 combines with J gene TRBJ1-3; D call uncertain. This CDR3 is built from 13 residues. V was cut by 8 bases and J by 3 bases, with 14 bases left in between. Germline V gene sequence: CDR1 GTSNPN, CDR2 SVGIG (reference sequence). This CDR3 is CAGSLGGGNTIYF. The CDR3 bases are TGTGCCGGGTCCTTAGGCGGTGGAAACACCATATATTTT.

This clone is a singleton in its sample. The V and J genes are TRBV19 and TRBJ1-1, with 8 nucleotides matching TRBD1. V was pared by 3 bases and J by 0 bases, with 9 bases of the junction left unmatched. Germline V gene lookup returns CDR1 LNHDA and CDR2 SQIVND (reference sequence). This CDR3 contains 17 residues. In nucleotides, the CDR3 is TGTGCCAGTAGTATGGTGACAGGGGACCTCATGAACACTGAAGCTTTCTTT. It specifies CASSMVTGDLMNTEAFF.

DNA for the CDR3: TGTGCCATCAGTGAGGCGGGAGAAGAGCTGTTTTTT. It specifies CAISEAGEELFF. J is TRBJ1-4 and V is TRBV10-3, with D unclear. Looked up from germline, CDR1 is ENHRY and CDR2 is SYGVKD. The CDR3 extends over 12 amino acids. V was cut by 2 bases and J by 14 bases, with 12 bases left in between.

The chain has TRBV12-3 or TRBV12-4 and TRBJ1-4; no reliable D call. V dropped 4 bases and J dropped 3 bases, with 6 bases sitting between them. The CDR3 totals 13 residues. The CDR3 here is CASSYSSNEKLFF. The CDR3 DNA reads TGTGCCAGCAGTTACAGTTCTAATGAAAAACTGTTTTTT.

The chain couples TRBV27 to TRBJ1-5, with TRBD1 matching over 7 bases. The ends lost 2 bases at V and 2 bases at J; junction bases unmatched: 3. Germline V lookup: CDR1 MNHEY, CDR2 SMNVEV (reference sequence). The CDR3 has 15 residues. The CDR3 loop reads CASSLRGTGNQPQHF. The CDR3 nucleotides are TGTGCCAGCAGTTTACGGGGGACAGGCAATCAGCCCCAGCATTTT.

This chain uses TRBV2 with TRBJ1-1; D possibly corresponds to TRBD1 (6 bases). V was shortened by 7 bases and J by 6 bases, with 15 bases between the two germline ends. There are 13 residues in the CDR3. The germline V gene encodes CDR1 SNHLY and CDR2 FYNNEI. The CDR3 here is CASIRGGRPEAFF. In nucleotides, the CDR3 is TGTGCCAGCATACGAGGGGGACGGCCTGAAGCTTTCTTT.

This chain links TRBV15 with TRBJ2-7; possible D gene TRBD2, 5 bases. The germline CDR1 and CDR2 sequences are LNHNV and YYDKDF (reference sequence). Trimming took off 1 base at V and 5 bases at J, with 15 bases between the two ends. The CDR3 covers 15 residues. This chain's CDR3 is CATSRGRSARDEQYF. In nucleotides, the CDR3 is TGTGCCACCAGCAGAGGCAGGTCCGCGAGGGACGAGCAGTACTTC.

The gene calls are TRBV7-6 and TRBJ1-6, with 8 bases aligning to TRBD1. The CDR3 consists of 15 residues. Germline trimming cut 6 bases from V and 8 bases from J; bases unmatched to any gene: 9. Per the germline V gene, CDR1 is SGHVS and CDR2 is FNYEAQ. CDR3 protein: CASSPTQGVDSPLHF. In DNA form, the CDR3 reads TGTGCCAGCAGTCCGACACAGGGGGTGGATTCACCCCTCCACTTT.

The rearrangement joins TRBV2 to TRBJ2-2; TRBD1 matches at 10 bases. Germline assignment: CDR1 SNHLY and CDR2 FYNNEI. Trimming removed 7 bases from V and 6 bases from J; junction bases left unmatched: 8. The CDR3 is 15 amino acids. The CDR3 DNA reads as TGTGCCAGCAACCAGGACAGGGGGGGCTCCGGGGAGCTGTTTTTT. The encoded protein is CASNQDRGGSGELFF.

CDR3 coding DNA: TGTGCCAGCAGCACAGACAGCACAGATACGCAGTATTTT. Its protein product is CASSTDSTDTQYF. This rearrangement joins TRBV7-2 to TRBJ2-3; D not certain. Trimming pared 5 bases from V and 0 bases from J, leaving 6 bases between. The CDR3 runs to 13 residues. Germline V lookup: CDR1 SGHTA, CDR2 FQGNSA.

This clone occurred once. In the same sample, other DNA sequences code for this CDR3. Written as DNA, the CDR3 is TGTGCCAGCAGTCCGGGACAGGGGAGAGGTCAGCCCCAGCATTTT. Amino acid sequence: CASSPGQGRGQPQHF. The chain uses TRBV6-5 and TRBJ1-5; 10 bases are a match to TRBD1. Per germline, CDR1 MNHEY and CDR2 SVGAGI. With V trimmed by 5 bases and J by 6 bases, 7 bases remained unmatched. This CDR3 region has 15 residues.

The chain combines TRBV4-1 with TRBJ1-1; no clear D. The germline V and J ends were trimmed by 4 bases and 1 base, with 16 bases remaining between them. The CDR3 totals 16 residues. Germline lookup yields CDR1 MGHRA and CDR2 YSYEKL. The CDR3 here is CASSPTSVGENTEAFF. The CDR3 DNA reads TGCGCCAGCAGCCCGACTTCTGTGGGAGAGAACACTGAAGCTTTCTTT.

This rearrangement joins TRBV19 to TRBJ1-2; possibly TRBD1 for D (5 bases). The V and J ends lost 5 bases and 4 bases respectively, with 11 bases between them. The CDR3 is 13 amino acids. The germline V gene has CDR1 LNHDA and CDR2 SQIVND (reference sequence). CDR3 amino acids: CASSPTDLYGYTF. The CDR3 DNA reads TGTGCCAGTAGTCCGACAGATCTCTATGGCTACACCTTC.

V and J are TRBV5-1 and TRBJ2-3, with a possible D match to TRBD1 (6 bases). V lost 0 bases and J lost 6, with 14 bases in between. The CDR3 runs 15 residues. The germline V gene has CDR1 SGHRS and CDR2 YFSETQ. The CDR3 DNA follows: TGCGCCAGCAGCTTGGCGCAGGGGAGAATGGATACGCAGTATTTT. Its protein product is CASSLAQGRMDTQYF.

This chain links TRBV6-5 with TRBJ2-7, with TRBD1 matching over 7 bases. V dropped 5 bases and J dropped 3; count of bases not matched to a gene: 4. Germline-derived CDR1 and CDR2 are MNHEY and SVGAGI. This CDR3 has 13 residues. The CDR3 nucleotides are TGTGCCAGCAGTCCTGGGGACAGCTACGAGCAGTACTTC. It codes for CASSPGDSYEQYF.

The chain is built from TRBV10-3 and TRBJ1-3; 7 bases align to TRBD1. The CDR3 covers 16 residues. Germline values: CDR1 ENHRY, CDR2 SYGVKD. V lost 6 bases to trimming and J lost 4 bases; unmatched junction nucleotides: 12. CDR3 sequence reads: CAIRETGQESGNTIYF. The CDR3 DNA reads TGTGCCATCAGGGAGACAGGGCAGGAATCCGGAAACACCATATATTTT.

V gene TRBV10-3 combines with J gene TRBJ1-4; TRBD1 matches 10 bases. V shed 10 bases, J shed 10 bases, and the junction held 12 bases outside the gene matches. This CDR3 is built from 14 residues. The germline V gene encodes CDR1 ENHRY and CDR2 SYGVKD. The CDR3 spells CATGQGPASVKLFF. The CDR3 bases are TGTGCCACGGGACAGGGGCCAGCCTCGGTAAAACTGTTTTTT.

Concerning this clone: Because the CDR3's place on the DNA is in doubt, the DNA is left out and the CDR3 is given as listed by TCRdb. The chain links TRBV6-9 to TRBJ2-7; TRBD1, as called in the table, went unchecked against the DNA. CDR1 is MNHGY and CDR2 is SVAAGI in the germline V gene. Including both end residues, the CDR3 is 15 amino acids long. Here the CDR3 reads CASSSSGLPDDEQYF.

Only one count was recorded for this clone. The chain combines TRBV19 with TRBJ1-5, with TRBD1 matching 8 bases. The trim removed 6 bases at V and 6 bases at J, leaving 13 bases unmatched. Germline CDR1 is LNHDA and CDR2 is SQIVND (reference sequence). This CDR3 is 16 amino acids long. The CDR3, as DNA: TGTGCCAGTAGCGAATTACAGGGGGTAAATTTTCAGCCCCAGCATTTT. This gives the protein CASSELQGVNFQPQHF.

The V call is TRBV2, the J call TRBJ1-1; 8 bases align to TRBD1. The CDR3 extends over 13 amino acids. The J segment lost 4 bases and the V segment lost 6 bases, leaving 4 bases of the junction unmatched. Germline-derived CDR1 and CDR2 are SNHLY and FYNNEI. The CDR3 is CASSGQGRTEAFF. In DNA form, the CDR3 reads TGTGCCAGCAGCGGACAGGGTCGCACTGAAGCTTTCTTT.

The V gene is TRBV3-1 (or the pseudogene TRBV3-2), the J gene TRBJ2-1; TRBD2 matches 10 bases. The CDR3 has 14 amino acids. Germline V gives CDR1 LGHDT, CDR2 YNNKEL (reference sequence). With V trimmed by 4 bases and J by 9 bases, 6 bases remained unmatched. The CDR3 DNA sequence: TGTGCCAGCAGCCCGGGACTAGCGTCGGGTGAGCAGTTCTTC. Its protein is CASSPGLASGEQFF.

The chain carries TRBV9 and TRBJ1-2, with a tentative D call TRBD1 (5 bases). This CDR3 comprises 14 residues. Looked up from germline, CDR1 is SGDLS and CDR2 is YYNGEE. V lost 0 bases and J lost 4, with 10 bases in between. CDR3 amino acids: CASSVGEGTYGYTF. In nucleotides, the CDR3 is TGTGCCAGCAGCGTAGGGGAGGGGACCTATGGCTACACCTTC.

The V call is TRBV4-1, the J call TRBJ2-3; TRBD1 agrees at 7 bases. The length of the CDR3 is 17 residues. The V gene's germline CDR1 is MGHRA and CDR2 YSYEKL. V lost 3 bases to trimming and J lost 3 bases; unmatched junction nucleotides: 12. For the CDR3, the DNA is TGCGCCAGCAGCCAGGAATACAGACAGGGAGTTACAGATACGCAGTATTTT. Translating gives CASSQEYRQGVTDTQYF.

CDR3 residues: CASSQRLNRGLVTGELFF. CDR3 nucleotides: TGCGCCAGCAGCCAACGCCTAAACAGGGGGCTGGTCACCGGGGAGCTGTTTTTT. This chain uses TRBV4-1 with TRBJ2-2, with 9 positions matching TRBD1. Looked up from germline, CDR1 is MGHRA and CDR2 is YSYEKL. The length of the CDR3 is 18 residues. V trimming: 2 bases; J trimming: 4 bases; junction bases outside the gene matches: 11.